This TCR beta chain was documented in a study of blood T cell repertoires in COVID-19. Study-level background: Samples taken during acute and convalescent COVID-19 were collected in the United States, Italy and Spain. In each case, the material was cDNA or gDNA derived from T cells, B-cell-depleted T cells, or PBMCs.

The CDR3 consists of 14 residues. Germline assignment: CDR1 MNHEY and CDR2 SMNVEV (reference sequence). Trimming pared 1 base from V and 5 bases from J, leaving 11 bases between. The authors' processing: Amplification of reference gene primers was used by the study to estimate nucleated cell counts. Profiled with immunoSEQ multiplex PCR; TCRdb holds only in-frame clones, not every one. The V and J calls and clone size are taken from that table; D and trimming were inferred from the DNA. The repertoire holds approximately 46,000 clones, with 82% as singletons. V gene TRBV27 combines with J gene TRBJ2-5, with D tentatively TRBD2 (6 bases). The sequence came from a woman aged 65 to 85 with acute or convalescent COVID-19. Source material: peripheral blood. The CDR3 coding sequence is TGTGCCAGCAGTTTATGGGGGGTTGGGGAGACCCAGTACTTC. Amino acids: CASSLWGVGETQYF.